The T cell receptor (beta chain) under discussion was sequenced for a study of blood T cells in healthy people across ages. Study results and limitations: More naive CD4+ cells and higher diversity were found in long-lived than in aged donors.

Next came a second PCR, run for about 7 to 12 cycles, which used a sample-barcoded 5' primer along with a J-beta primer mix. A tag from a template-switch adaptor with 12 random nucleotides marked each cDNA molecule. TCRdb itself ran the 5' RACE reads through MiXCR, one entry per CDR3 protein. The repertoire holds 450,000 to 650,000 distinct CDR3 sequences, with about 24% as singletons. This CDR3 has 13 residues. Trimming cost V 6 bases and J 8 bases, with 15 bases left between them. Germline values: CDR1 SNHLY, CDR2 FYNNEI. In the case of this clonotype: Its antigen is undetermined.

These data are also associated with another study on T cells of mothers and their children. That source notes: Study donors consisted of a few healthy Caucasian mothers and their six children.

The specimen was blood. The chain has TRBV2 and TRBJ2-3; possibly TRBD2 for D (5 bases). The clonotype comes from a boy aged 5-17 years in good health. CDR3 DNA sequence: TGTGCCAGCAGATCTAGCTTCCGGGCTACGCAGTATTTT. Its protein product is CASRSSFRATQYF.